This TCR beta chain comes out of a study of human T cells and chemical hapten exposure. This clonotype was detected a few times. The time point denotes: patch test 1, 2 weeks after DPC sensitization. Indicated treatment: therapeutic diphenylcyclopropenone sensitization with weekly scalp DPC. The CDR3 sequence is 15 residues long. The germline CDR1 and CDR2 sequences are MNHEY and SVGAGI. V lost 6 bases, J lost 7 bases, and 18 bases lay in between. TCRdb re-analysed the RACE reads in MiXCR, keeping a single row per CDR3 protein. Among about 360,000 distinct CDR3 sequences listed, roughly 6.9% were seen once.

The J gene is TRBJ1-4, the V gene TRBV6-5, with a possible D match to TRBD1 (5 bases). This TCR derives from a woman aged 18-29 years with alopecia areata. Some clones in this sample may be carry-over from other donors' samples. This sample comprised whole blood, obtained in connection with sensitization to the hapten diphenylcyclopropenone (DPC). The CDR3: CASSLSGTVSEKLFF. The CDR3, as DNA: TGTGCCAGCAGCCTGTCTGGGACCGTATCTGAAAAACTGTTTTTT.